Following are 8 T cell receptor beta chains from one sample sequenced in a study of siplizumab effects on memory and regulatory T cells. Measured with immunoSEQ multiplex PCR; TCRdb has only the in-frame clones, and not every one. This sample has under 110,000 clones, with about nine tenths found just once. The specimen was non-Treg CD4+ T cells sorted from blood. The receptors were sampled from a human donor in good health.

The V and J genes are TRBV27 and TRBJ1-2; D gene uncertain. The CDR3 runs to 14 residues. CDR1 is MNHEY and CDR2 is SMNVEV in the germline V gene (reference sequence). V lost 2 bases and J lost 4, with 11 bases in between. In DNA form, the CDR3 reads TGTGCCAGCAGTTTAACAGCGGTGTCCTATGGCTACACCTTC. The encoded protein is CASSLTAVSYGYTF.

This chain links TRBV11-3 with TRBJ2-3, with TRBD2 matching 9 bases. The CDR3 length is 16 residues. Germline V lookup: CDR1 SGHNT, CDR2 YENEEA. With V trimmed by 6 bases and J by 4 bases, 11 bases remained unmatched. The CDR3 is CASSPPRTSVPDTQYF. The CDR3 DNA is TGTGCCAGCAGTCCCCCACGGACTAGCGTACCAGATACGCAGTATTTT.

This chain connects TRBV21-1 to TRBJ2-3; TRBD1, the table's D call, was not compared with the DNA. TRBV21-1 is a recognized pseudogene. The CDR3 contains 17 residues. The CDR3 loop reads CASSRRGGEMSTDTQYF. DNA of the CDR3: TGTGCCAGCAGCCGCCGAGGGGGCGAAATGAGCACAGATACGCAGTATTTT.

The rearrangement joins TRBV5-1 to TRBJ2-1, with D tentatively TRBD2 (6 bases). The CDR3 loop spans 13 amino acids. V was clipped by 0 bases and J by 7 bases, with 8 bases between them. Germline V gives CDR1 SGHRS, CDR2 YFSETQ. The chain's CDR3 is CASSLGLANEQFF. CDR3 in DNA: TGCGCCAGCAGCTTGGGGCTAGCGAATGAGCAGTTCTTC.

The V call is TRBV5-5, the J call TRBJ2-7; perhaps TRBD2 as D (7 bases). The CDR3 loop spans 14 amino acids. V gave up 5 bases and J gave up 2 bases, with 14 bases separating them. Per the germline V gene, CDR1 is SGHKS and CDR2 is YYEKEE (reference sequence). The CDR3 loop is CASSLAGATYEQYF. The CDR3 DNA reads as TGTGCCAGCAGTCTCGCGGGGGCCACCTACGAGCAGTACTTC.

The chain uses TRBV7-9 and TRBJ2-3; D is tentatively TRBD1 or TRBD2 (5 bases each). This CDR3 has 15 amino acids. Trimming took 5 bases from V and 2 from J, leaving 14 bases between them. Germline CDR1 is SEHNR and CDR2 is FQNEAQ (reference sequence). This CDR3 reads CASSPRDRPTDTQYF. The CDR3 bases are TGTGCCAGCAGCCCGAGGGACCGACCCACAGATACGCAGTATTTT.

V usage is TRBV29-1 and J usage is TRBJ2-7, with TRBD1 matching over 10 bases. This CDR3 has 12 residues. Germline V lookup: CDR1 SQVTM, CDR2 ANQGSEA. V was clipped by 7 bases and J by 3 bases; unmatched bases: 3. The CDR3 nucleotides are TGCAGCGCAGGACAGGGGGACTACGAGCAGTACTTC. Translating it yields CSAGQGDYEQYF.

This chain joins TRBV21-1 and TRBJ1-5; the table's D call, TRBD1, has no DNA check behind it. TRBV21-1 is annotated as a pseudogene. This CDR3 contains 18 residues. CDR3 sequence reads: CASISNGRVKYSNQPQHF. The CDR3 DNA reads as TGTGCCAGCATCTCGAACGGCAGGGTCAAGTATAGCAATCAGCCCCAGCATTTT.